Listed below are T cell receptor beta chains from one sample, sequenced in a study of T cell responses to AZD1222 COVID-19 vaccine. Profiled with immunoSEQ multiplex PCR; TCRdb holds only in-frame clones, not every one. The data hold over 150,000 clones, with approximately 93% observed a single time. The sample in question was peripheral blood, obtained 28 days after the second AZD1222 dose. Every receptor here comes from an adult who received the AZD1222 COVID-19 vaccine. The CDR3 runs from the conserved cysteine through the conserved F or W. Fields, in order: J gene, D gene, V gene, clone size, CDR3 DNA, CDR3 protein. The D gene is left open where the match is weak. The size field is filled for only some rows; it gives once, few, many or a size class.

j_gene: TRBJ2-2
d_gene: -
v_gene: TRBV7-9
abundance: -
CDR3nt: TGTGCCAGCAGCTTTTCCGGGCGGACGAACACCGGGGAGCTGTTTTTT
CDR3aa: CASSFSGRTNTGELFF

j_gene: TRBJ2-7
d_gene: TRBD1
v_gene: TRBV9
abundance: -
CDR3nt: TGTGCCAGCAGCGTTGGACAGGAGACCTACGAGCAGTACTTC
CDR3aa: CASSVGQETYEQYF

j_gene: TRBJ2-1
d_gene: TRBD1
v_gene: TRBV10-3
abundance: -
CDR3nt: TGTGCCATCAGTGGACGGGGACAGTACAATGAGCAGTTCTTC
CDR3aa: CAISGRGQYNEQFF

j_gene: TRBJ1-6
d_gene: -
v_gene: TRBV7-8
abundance: -
CDR3nt: TGTGCCAGCAGCTTAGAGGCCAGGGGCTCGGATTCACCCCTCCACTTT
CDR3aa: CASSLEARGSDSPLHF

j_gene: TRBJ2-5
d_gene: -
v_gene: TRBV29-1
abundance: -
CDR3nt: TGCAGCGTTGAACCCTGGGGGGTACAAGAGACCCAGTACTTC
CDR3aa: CSVEPWGVQETQYF

j_gene: TRBJ2-1
d_gene: TRBD2
v_gene: TRBV27
abundance: -
CDR3nt: TGTGCCAGCAGGATACGGGGGGTCTCCTACAATGAGCAGTTCTTC
CDR3aa: CASRIRGVSYNEQFF

j_gene: TRBJ1-2
d_gene: TRBD1
v_gene: TRBV6-2/TRBV6-3
abundance: once
CDR3nt: TGTGCCAGCAGTTACTCTGGGACAGACTATGGCTACACCTTC
CDR3aa: CASSYSGTDYGYTF

j_gene: TRBJ2-2
d_gene: TRBD2
v_gene: TRBV9
abundance: -
CDR3nt: TGTGCCAGCAGCGTAGGCCTAGCGGGGGGGTTTTCCCACGGGGAGCTGTTTTTT
CDR3aa: CASSVGLAGGFSHGELFF

j_gene: TRBJ2-5
d_gene: TRBD1
v_gene: TRBV19
abundance: -
CDR3nt: TGTGCCAGTAGCAAGGACAGGGGGCCCGAGGAGACCCAGTACTTC
CDR3aa: CASSKDRGPEETQYF

j_gene: TRBJ1-1
d_gene: -
v_gene: TRBV6-2/TRBV6-3
abundance: once
CDR3nt: TGTGCCAGCAGCCAAGACTATGGACATTACAGGGTAAGGGGGAACACTGAAGCTTTCTTT
CDR3aa: CASSQDYGHYRVRGNTEAFF

j_gene: TRBJ2-3
d_gene: TRBD2
v_gene: TRBV7-9
abundance: -
CDR3nt: TGTGCCAGCAGCTTACCTAGCGGGGGCCACGGGAGGGATACGCAGTATTTT
CDR3aa: CASSLPSGGHGRDTQYF

j_gene: TRBJ2-7
d_gene: -
v_gene: TRBV14
abundance: -
CDR3nt: TGTGCCAGCAGCCAAGATAGGAGCAGCGAGCAGTACTTC
CDR3aa: CASSQDRSSEQYF

j_gene: TRBJ1-1
d_gene: -
v_gene: TRBV10-3
abundance: -
CDR3nt: TGTGCCATCAGTGAGCGGGATAGCATGAACACTGAAGCTTTCTTT
CDR3aa: CAISERDSMNTEAFF

j_gene: TRBJ1-2
d_gene: -
v_gene: TRBV30
abundance: -
CDR3nt: TGTGCCTGGAGTGCAGGTAAACCTGAGCATGGCTACACCTTC
CDR3aa: CAWSAGKPEHGYTF

j_gene: TRBJ1-1
d_gene: TRBD1
v_gene: TRBV7-9
abundance: -
CDR3nt: TGTGCCAGCAGCCCGGGACAGAAAGCTTTCTTT
CDR3aa: CASSPGQKAFF

j_gene: TRBJ2-3
d_gene: -
v_gene: TRBV29-1
abundance: -
CDR3nt: TGCAGCGTTGAGAGGGGAGCAGATACGCAGTATTTT
CDR3aa: CSVERGADTQYF

j_gene: TRBJ2-1
d_gene: -
v_gene: TRBV4-2
abundance: -
CDR3nt: TGTGCCAGCAGCCAAAGGGGGGGAGAGTACAATGAGCAGTTCTTC
CDR3aa: CASSQRGGEYNEQFF

j_gene: TRBJ1-1
d_gene: TRBD1
v_gene: TRBV18
abundance: -
CDR3nt: TGTGCCAGCACAGGGGGGGTGGAGGTCGGCACTGAAGCTTTCTTT
CDR3aa: CASTGGVEVGTEAFF

j_gene: TRBJ1-5
d_gene: -
v_gene: TRBV7-2
abundance: -
CDR3nt: TGTGCCAGCAGCTTACACAGGAATAGCAATCAGCCCCAGCATTTT
CDR3aa: CASSLHRNSNQPQHF

j_gene: TRBJ1-2
d_gene: -
v_gene: TRBV5-1
abundance: -
CDR3nt: TGCGCCAGCAGAGGTGTCGAGAGTACATTGTCTAACTATGGCTACACCTTC
CDR3aa: CASRGVESTLSNYGYTF

j_gene: TRBJ1-5
d_gene: -
v_gene: TRBV24-1
abundance: -
CDR3nt: TGTGCCACCAGTGAAGGGGTGGGGGGACCCCAGCATTTT
CDR3aa: CATSEGVGGPQHF

j_gene: TRBJ1-2
d_gene: -
v_gene: TRBV19
abundance: -
CDR3nt: TGTGCCAGTAGTCCCAGAGGAACAGGGATGGGATATGGCTACACCTTC
CDR3aa: CASSPRGTGMGYGYTF